This record concerns one TCR beta chain sequence. The data were taken from a study of shared clonotypes between healthy human individuals. Nashville, Tennessee was home to all donors, each a Caucasian adult. Profiled with immunoSEQ multiplex PCR; TCRdb holds only in-frame clones, not every one. The table has around 990,000 clones, 60% to 85% seen once. Germline V gene data show CDR1 as MDHEN and CDR2 as SYDVKM. The trim removed 6 bases at V and 5 bases at J, leaving 3 bases unmatched. This CDR3 is built from 13 residues. Sequencing input: memory CD4+ T cells from PBMCs. As to subset: CD45RA-negative fraction. The chain joins TRBV28 to TRBJ2-1; 8 nucleotides match TRBD1. The receptor comes from a man between 18 and 29 years old in good health. Some clones in this sample may be carry-over from other donors' samples. In DNA, the CDR3 is TGTGCCAGCAGAACAGGGGGGAACAATGAGCAGTTCTTC. Its translation is CASRTGGNNEQFF.